Listed below are T cell receptor beta chains from one sample, sequenced in a study of OX40 agonist ivuxolimab in advanced cancers. TCRdb keeps only in-frame clones here, not all; method: immunoSEQ multiplex PCR. The sample lists 40,000 to 60,000 clones; 81% were seen once. The sequences come from CD4+ or CD8+ T cells sorted from blood, collected in a trial of the OX40 agonist ivuxolimab. The origin of the receptors is an adult with an advanced solid tumor such as melanoma, head and neck, liver or kidney cancer. CDR3s leave out the opening cysteine and the closing phenylalanine or tryptophan.

V gene: TRBV7-8
J gene: TRBJ2-7
CDR3 protein: ASSETLGREQY

V gene: TRBV5-6
J gene: TRBJ2-7
CDR3 protein: ASSPPQAQGYEQY

V gene: TRBV28
J gene: TRBJ1-1
CDR3 protein: ASSLIGRDTEAF

V gene: TRBV13
J gene: TRBJ2-3
CDR3 protein: ASSPGSGRADTQY

V gene: TRBV2
J gene: TRBJ2-5
CDR3 protein: ASSALPSETQY

V gene: TRBV5-1
J gene: .
CDR3 protein: ASSLGLSSGHYEQY

V gene: TRBV5-1
J gene: TRBJ1-2
CDR3 protein: ASSLEGTASGYT

V gene: TRBV5-1
J gene: TRBJ2-2
CDR3 protein: ASRPGERNTGELF

V gene: TRBV5-6
J gene: TRBJ2-5
CDR3 protein: ASSLGGRWGETQY

V gene: TRBV6-6
J gene: TRBJ1-1
CDR3 protein: ASSYSKTDLGAF

V gene: TRBV12-5
J gene: TRBJ2-5
CDR3 protein: ASGLSRTGTQETQY

V gene: TRBV11-2
J gene: TRBJ2-5
CDR3 protein: ASSIRHGGEETQY

V gene: TRBV11-2
J gene: TRBJ1-1
CDR3 protein: ASSFYNTEAF

V gene: TRBV7-2
J gene: TRBJ2-1
CDR3 protein: ASSLDEVGEQF

V gene: TRBV2
J gene: TRBJ1-4
CDR3 protein: ASSVIRVTNEKLF

V gene: TRBV7-2
J gene: TRBJ2-4
CDR3 protein: ASSLTAAVAKNIQY

V gene: TRBV4-1
J gene: TRBJ2-7
CDR3 protein: ASSQVWTGGSSYEQY

V gene: TRBV19
J gene: TRBJ2-2
CDR3 protein: ASRGQGTGELF

V gene: TRBV28
J gene: TRBJ1-2
CDR3 protein: ASSSIGTGNYGYT

V gene: TRBV6-5
J gene: TRBJ2-1
CDR3 protein: ASSGVNEQF

V gene: TRBV25-1
J gene: TRBJ1-1
CDR3 protein: ASSEYFDRDEAF

V gene: TRBV30
J gene: TRBJ2-7
CDR3 protein: AWSVAGVRFEQY

V gene: TRBV6-5
J gene: TRBJ1-1
CDR3 protein: ASRRFANTEAF

V gene: TRBV19
J gene: TRBJ2-1
CDR3 protein: ASSIRGGEQF

V gene: TRBV19
J gene: TRBJ1-1
CDR3 protein: ASTNRENTEAF

V gene: TRBV5-4
J gene: TRBJ1-2
CDR3 protein: ASSADRARPGYT

V gene: TRBV4-3
J gene: TRBJ2-1
CDR3 protein: ASSQGAYNEQF

V gene: TRBV19
J gene: TRBJ2-3
CDR3 protein: ASSKNQGAGTDTQY

V gene: TRBV7-2
J gene: TRBJ1-4
CDR3 protein: ASSPGLNNEKLF

V gene: TRBV9
J gene: TRBJ1-2
CDR3 protein: ASSSGSHYGYT

V gene: TRBV9
J gene: TRBJ2-7
CDR3 protein: ASSVGQSSYEQY

V gene: TRBV6-6
J gene: TRBJ2-1
CDR3 protein: ASSYSNDYNEQF

V gene: TRBV25-1
J gene: TRBJ2-3
CDR3 protein: ASRRAARDTQY

V gene: TRBV30
J gene: TRBJ2-7
CDR3 protein: AWSPSYEQY

V gene: TRBV18
J gene: TRBJ1-5
CDR3 protein: ASSLDEGNQPQH

V gene: TRBV14
J gene: TRBJ2-1
CDR3 protein: ASSQGLAGFVNEQF

V gene: TRBV6-1
J gene: TRBJ1-3
CDR3 protein: ASSEVGVGLSGNTIY